The clone carrying this T cell receptor beta chain was seen a few times. Its antigen is unidentified. The whole isolated RNA underwent reverse transcription, so sequencing captured expressed TCRB transcripts. Naive, central memory and regulatory T cell samples came to a mean of around 3.5 million reads. The assay was immunoSEQ multiplex PCR, and TCRdb's table has in-frame clones only and misses some. The profile shows 130,000 to 150,000 clones, about 10% of them singletons. These data belong to a study of beta chain features in type 1 diabetes. Whole-study findings and limits: The naive, central memory and Treg TCRB repertoires of patients appeared to be more similar to one another than those of healthy donors. Patients and controls would share equally any PCR tilt toward shorter templates. Individuals with type 1 diabetes displayed fewer insertions and more deletions at VDJ junctions.

This CDR3 is 15 amino acids long. The germline V and J ends were trimmed by 6 bases and 4 bases, with 18 bases remaining between them. Per the germline V gene, CDR1 is SQVTM and CDR2 is ANQGSEA. This TCR was recovered from a man aged 18 to 35 in good health. The chain is built from TRBV29-1 and TRBJ1-4; D is uncertain. Material: naive CD4+ T cells from blood. The CDR3 DNA reads as TGCAGCGTCCTCGTACTAGACGGTAGTAATGAAAAACTGTTTTTT. Its translation: CSVLVLDGSNEKLFF.